This T cell receptor (beta chain) was sequenced during a study of blood T cell repertoires in COVID-19. The overall study: Italy, Spain and the United States were the sources of the convalescent and acute COVID-19 samples. T cells, B-cell-depleted T cells, or PBMCs provided the cDNA or gDNA that served as material.

J lost 1 base, V lost 3 bases, and 3 bases had no gene match. The CDR3 loop spans 14 amino acids. CDR1 and CDR2 from the germline V gene are GTSNPN and SVGIG (reference sequence). In the source study's methods: Reference gene primer amplification yielded estimated nucleated cell counts. TCRdb keeps only in-frame clones here, not all; method: immunoSEQ multiplex PCR. V and J calls plus clone size are reproduced from that table; the DNA served to infer D and trimming. The sample has roughly 220,000 clones, 70% to 90% seen once. The chain combines TRBV30 with TRBJ1-5; 7 bases agree with TRBD1. The receptor was derived from a woman aged 50 to 65 with acute COVID-19. The sample taken for sequencing was PBMCs or T cells enriched from blood (not recorded which). The CDR3 region has the DNA TGTGCCTGGAGCGCGACAGGGAGCAATCAGCCCCAGCATTTT. Its protein is CAWSATGSNQPQHF.